This T cell receptor (beta chain) was recovered during a study of control samples from healthy donors and cancer patients. Generated by immunoSEQ multiplex PCR, the TCRdb table keeps only in-frame clones and is missing some. The table includes over 150,000 clones, approximately 96% detected once. Trimming took off 5 bases at V and 2 bases at J, with 8 bases between the two ends. This CDR3 has 13 residues. Germline V gene sequence: CDR1 SEHNR, CDR2 FQNEAQ (reference sequence). Source material: blood. The chain couples TRBV7-9 to TRBJ2-3; no clear D gene. The origin of this receptor is a woman aged 25 to 45 in good health. DNA for the CDR3: TGTGCCAGCAGCCGCCGGATCACAGATACGCAGTATTTT. Residues: CASSRRITDTQYF.